The 4 T cell receptor beta chains below come from one sample, sequenced in a study of beta chain features in type 1 diabetes. Antigens for these TCRs are unknown. Findings and limits, study-wide: Type 1 diabetes patients had moderately but significantly shorter TCRB CDR3s in all four CD4+ subsets.

Sequenced material consisted of expressed TCRB transcripts (all of the isolated RNA was reverse transcribed). The assay was immunoSEQ multiplex PCR, and TCRdb's table has in-frame clones only and misses some. The sample yields 600,000 to 700,000 clones, 9.5% to 15% seen once. What was sequenced was naive CD4+ T cells from blood. The receptors come from a man aged 25-45 years with type 1 diabetes.

This clone was counted a few times. The V call is TRBV9, the J call TRBJ2-4; TRBD1 is a possible D gene (6 bases). The germline CDR1 and CDR2 sequences are SGDLS and YYNGEE. This CDR3 contains 14 residues. Between the trimmed V and J ends, which lost 7 bases and 1 base, there was a span of 12 bases. The CDR3 here is CASSTGSAKNIQYF. CDR3 coding DNA: TGTGCCAGCTCCACAGGGAGTGCCAAAAACATTCAGTACTTC.

The V and J genes are TRBV5-4 and TRBJ1-4; tentatively, D is TRBD1 (6 bases). Trimming removed 3 bases at V and 3 bases at J, with 21 bases between. CDR3 length equals 18 residues. CDR1 and CDR2 from the germline V gene are SGHNT and YYREEE (reference sequence). The CDR3 sequence is CASSSTPERDKANEKLFF. In DNA, the CDR3 is TGTGCCAGCAGCTCTACACCTGAGAGGGACAAGGCTAATGAAAAACTGTTTTTT.

This clone occurred a few times. The chain recombines TRBV5-4 with TRBJ2-7; maybe TRBD2 (5 bases). The V gene's germline CDR1 is SGHNT and CDR2 YYREEE (reference sequence). The CDR3 is 13 residues long. With 5 bases removed from V and 4 bases from J, the gap between germline ends came to 13 bases. The CDR3 reads CASRPNGVYEQYF. Written as DNA, the CDR3 is TGTGCCAGCAGGCCAAACGGGGTTTACGAGCAGTACTTC.

The chain has TRBV27 and TRBJ1-4, with D perhaps matching TRBD1 (5 bases). This CDR3 has 12 amino acids. The V end lost 11 bases, the J end lost 3 bases, and 10 bases lay between the germline ends. Germline loops: CDR1 MNHEY, CDR2 SMNVEV (reference sequence). The CDR3 loop reads CASQGANEKLFF. CDR3 coding DNA: TGTGCCTCCCAAGGGGCTAATGAAAAACTGTTTTTT.